This is a list of T cell receptor beta chains from one sample in a study of T cell repertoires in aging, cancer and after chemotherapy. TCRdb re-analysed the multiplex PCR reads in MiXCR, keeping a single row per CDR3 protein. The repertoire holds 600 to 700 distinct CDR3 sequences, with about 31% as singletons. Sample: blood. The receptors shown here come from a human donor with a blood cancer. Both conserved end residues are part of each CDR3. Fields, in order: D gene, clone size, J gene, V gene, CDR3 DNA, CDR3 protein. D genes are given only for firm matches. Size is stated for part of the rows, as once, few or many counts, or as a class when the clone is expanded.

-,-,TRBJ2-4,TRBV30,TGTGCCTGGAAGTCCTACCGGCGGGACATTCAGTACTTC,CAWKSYRRDIQYF
TRBD1,once,TRBJ2-7,TRBV6-5,TGTGCCAGCAGTTACAGCGGGCACGGGACAGGGGCCTACGAGCAGTACTTC,CASSYSGHGTGAYEQYF
TRBD1,medium-sized,TRBJ2-5,TRBV15,TGTGCCACCAGTCGGGACAGCCAAGAGACCCAGTACTTC,CATSRDSQETQYF
-,-,TRBJ1-6,TRBV27,TGTGCCAGCAGTCCCTCTCAGGGATCCTATAATTCACCCCTCCACTTT,CASSPSQGSYNSPLHF
-,-,TRBJ1-5,TRBV20-1,TGCAGTGCTAGAGCAACATCGAATAGCAATCAGCCCCAGCATTTT,CSARATSNSNQPQHF
-,-,TRBJ2-7,TRBV11-1,TGTGCCAGCAGCTTACGGAGGGCCTACGAGCAGTACTTC,CASSLRRAYEQYF
TRBD2,-,TRBJ2-1,TRBV24-1,TGTGCCACTATTCTAGCGGTTTACAATGAGCAGTTCTTC,CATILAVYNEQFF
TRBD1,-,TRBJ1-3,TRBV5-5,TGTGCCAGCAGCTTGGAGAGTCAGGGGGCTGGAAACACCATATATTTT,CASSLESQGAGNTIYF
-,few,TRBJ1-1,TRBV27,TGTGCCAGCAGCTTAGACAGTCCAAGGGAAGCTTTCTTT,CASSLDSPREAFF
-,medium-sized,TRBJ2-6,TRBV12-3/TRBV12-4,TGTGCCAGCAGCCAGTACTCTGGGGCCAACGTCCTGACTTTC,CASSQYSGANVLTF
-,-,TRBJ1-1,TRBV19,TGTGCCAGTAGTATAGACACACAGGTAAACACTGAAGCTTTCTTT,CASSIDTQVNTEAFF
-,few,TRBJ2-3,TRBV18,TGTGCCAGCTCACTTAAATACACAGATACGCAGTATTTT,CASSLKYTDTQYF
TRBD1,few,TRBJ1-1,TRBV19,TGTGCCAGTAGAACTGGACAGGGGGCTGGTGAAGCTTTCTTT,CASRTGQGAGEAFF
-,large,TRBJ2-6,TRBV30,TGTGCCTGGAGCGAGTCTGGGGCCAACGTCCTGACTTTC,CAWSESGANVLTF
TRBD1,-,TRBJ1-6,TRBV27,TGTGCCAGCAGAAAGGACAGGGCGTATAATTCACCCCTCCACTTT,CASRKDRAYNSPLHF
-,few,TRBJ1-3,TRBV19,TGTGCCAGTAGACACAGCAAGCGCTCTGGAAACACCATATATTTT,CASRHSKRSGNTIYF
-,-,TRBJ2-7,TRBV18,TGTGCCAGCTCACCATCGGGATCTAGCGTCAACGAGCAGTACTTC,CASSPSGSSVNEQYF
TRBD2,-,TRBJ2-3,TRBV7-9,TGTGCCAGCAGAGGCGGGACTAGCGGCACAGATACGCAGTATTTT,CASRGGTSGTDTQYF
TRBD1,medium-sized,TRBJ2-1,TRBV6-1,TGTGCCAGTACAGGGGGCGCGTTGAATGAGCAGTTCTTC,CASTGGALNEQFF